The 21 T cell receptor beta chains reported below all come from one sample, sequenced in a study of blood T cells in healthy people across ages. Primers used in a second PCR of roughly 7 to 12 cycles were a sample-barcoded 5' primer and a J-beta primer mix. From the 5' RACE reads, TCRdb called clonotypes with MiXCR, one entry per CDR3 protein. Of around 1.5 million distinct CDR3 sequences listed, roughly 32% are singletons. The source material was blood. Source of these receptors: a woman in her twenties or thirties in good health.

CDR3 sequence reads: CASSAGTGPHNEKLFF. The CDR3 DNA is TGTGCCAGCAGCGCCGGGACAGGGCCCCATAATGAAAAACTGTTTTTT. This chain connects TRBV9 to TRBJ1-4, with TRBD1 matching over 9 bases. From germline, CDR1 is SGDLS and CDR2 YYNGEE. V lost 3 bases, J lost 4 bases, and 7 bases stayed unmatched. The CDR3 is 16 amino acids. The whole variable domain, filled in from reference TRBV9 and TRBJ1-4, reads DSGVTQTPKHLITATGQRVTLRCSPRSGDLSVYWYQQSLDQGLQFLIQYYNGEERAKGNILERFSAQQFPDLHSELNLSSLELGDSALYFCASSAGTGPHNEKLFFGSGTQLSVL.

The V call is TRBV9, the J call TRBJ2-7; D is perhaps TRBD2 (6 bases). V lost 0 bases, J lost 4 bases, and 14 bases lay in between. Germline V CDR1 and CDR2: SGDLS, YYNGEE. The CDR3 extends over 15 amino acids. CDR3 sequence (DNA): TGTGCCAGCAGCGTAGGGGTGGACTATAGGTACGAGCAGTACTTC. Protein product: CASSVGVDYRYEQYF.

This clonotype was detected a few times. The V and J genes are TRBV7-2 and TRBJ2-2, with 7 bases that match TRBD2. J was trimmed by 3 bases and V by 5 bases; bases with no gene match: 15. This CDR3 contains 18 residues. Germline CDR1 and CDR2: SGHTA and FQGNSA. The CDR3 sequence is CASSPGLAGVAYTGELFF. The DNA for the CDR3 is TGTGCCAGCAGCCCGGGACTGGCGGGGGTCGCTTACACCGGGGAGCTGTTTTTT.

This clonotype was seen at least ten times. The chain carries TRBV10-3 and TRBJ2-5; 11 bases agree with TRBD2. The CDR3 totals 14 residues. Germline CDR1 ENHRY, CDR2 SYGVKD. With V trimmed by 8 bases and J by 5 bases, 7 bases remained unmatched. The CDR3, as DNA: TGTGCCATCTCGGCTAGCGGGGGGCAGGAGACCCAGTACTTC. This translates into CAISASGGQETQYF.

The chain couples TRBV12-3 or TRBV12-4 to TRBJ2-1; no reliable D call. V dropped 6 bases and J dropped 5 bases, with 8 bases sitting between them. CDR3 size: 12 residues. The CDR3 sequence is CASRRAHNEQFF. The CDR3 region has the DNA TGTGCCAGCAGAAGGGCTCACAATGAGCAGTTCTTC.

This sequence joins TRBV15 and TRBJ2-2; tentative D call: TRBD1 (6 bases). This CDR3 spans 17 amino acids. The V and J ends lost 0 bases and 5 bases respectively, with 16 bases between them. The germline CDR1 and CDR2 sequences are LNHNV and YYDKDF (reference sequence). The CDR3 DNA follows: TGTGCCACCAGCAGAGAAGGGCGGCAGGGGAAAACCGGGGAGCTGTTTTTT. It is translated as CATSREGRQGKTGELFF.

The chain couples TRBV13 to TRBJ2-7; 8 bases match TRBD2. Looked up from germline, CDR1 is PRHDT and CDR2 is FYEKMQ (reference sequence). This CDR3 comprises 16 residues. After removal of 3 bases from V and 2 bases from J, the junction contained 9 bases not matched to a gene. The CDR3 here is CASSLVLAEDPYEQYF. DNA of the CDR3: TGTGCCAGCAGCTTGGTACTAGCGGAGGATCCCTACGAGCAGTACTTC.

The chain has TRBV6-1 and TRBJ2-1; TRBD1 is a possible D gene (6 bases). This CDR3 contains 13 residues. Trimming took 5 bases from V and 15 from J, leaving 20 bases between them. The germline gives CDR1 MNHNS, CDR2 SASEGT. CDR3: CASSRPLTGPPFF. The DNA for the CDR3 is TGTGCCAGCAGTCGCCCATTGACAGGTCCTCCGTTCTTC.

This clonotype was counted between two and nine times. The gene calls are TRBV28 and TRBJ2-5; tentative D call: TRBD1 (6 bases). TRBJ2-7 matches the DNA end more closely, so the J call is doubtful. CDR3 size: 16 residues. CDR1 and CDR2 (germline): MDHEN, SYDVKM. CDR3 in DNA: TGTGCCAGCAGCTCCCATGCCGGCACGGGACATCCCGAGCAGTACTTC. Protein sequence: CASSSHAGTGHPEQYF.

The V gene is TRBV20-1, the J gene TRBJ1-5; D gene uncertain. This CDR3 region has 14 residues. Trimming cost V 1 base and J 3 bases, with 10 bases left between them. The germline CDR1 and CDR2 sequences are DFQATT and SNEGSKA (reference sequence). CDR3 protein: CSARGAGFNQPQHF. In DNA form, the CDR3 reads TGCAGTGCTAGAGGTGCAGGATTCAATCAGCCCCAGCATTTT.

To note about this clonotype: Its ends do not fully match the called genes, so a read error is possible. This rearrangement joins TRBV7-8 to TRBJ2-1; 10 bases fit TRBD2. The CDR3 runs to 18 residues. Germline CDR1 SGHVS, CDR2 FQNEAQ. CDR3 region: CASSLVLAGSGSFNEQFF. CDR3 nucleotide sequence: TGTGCCAGCAGCTTAGTACTAGCGGGATCAGGCTCCTTCAATGAGCAGTTCTTC.

This clonotype was recorded a few times. The gene calls are TRBV20-1 and TRBJ2-1; no reliable D call. V was cut by 6 bases and J by 8 bases, with 14 bases left in between. The V gene's germline CDR1 is DFQATT and CDR2 SNEGSKA (reference sequence). The length of the CDR3 is 12 residues. This CDR3 reads CSALGNSDEQFF. Written as DNA, the CDR3 is TGCAGTGCGCTGGGAAATTCCGATGAGCAGTTCTTC.

This clonotype occurred a few times. The V call is TRBV7-2, the J call TRBJ2-1; perhaps TRBD1 as D (6 bases). The CDR3 runs to 15 residues. Germline loops: CDR1 SGHTA, CDR2 FQGNSA. The germline V and J ends were trimmed by 1 base and 6 bases, with 13 bases remaining between them. In DNA form, the CDR3 reads TGTGCCAGCAGCTTAGGGACAGCCTCTCGCAATGAGCAGTTCTTC. Residues: CASSLGTASRNEQFF. The complete variable domain, with remaining parts taken from reference TRBV7-2 and TRBJ2-1, reads GAGVSQSPSNKVTEKGKDVELRCDPISGHTALYWYRQSLGQGLEFLIYFQGNSAPDKSGLPSDRFSAERTGGSVSTLTIQRTQQEDSAVYLCASSLGTASRNEQFFGPGTRLTVL.

This clonotype has just one count. This chain joins TRBV14 and TRBJ1-3; the D is unclear. Germline CDR1 reads SGHDN; CDR2 reads FVKESK. CDR3 length: 16 residues. V was cut by 3 bases and J by 0 bases, with 12 bases left in between. CDR3 DNA sequence: TGTGCCAGCAGCCAGCAGATCCTTAACTCTGGAAACACCATATATTTT. Its protein product is CASSQQILNSGNTIYF.

The CDR3 protein is CASSRRQGALREQYF. The CDR3 nucleotides are TGTGCCAGCAGTCGAAGACAGGGCGCTCTTAGGGAGCAGTACTTC. This rearrangement joins TRBV3-1 to TRBJ2-7; TRBD1 agrees at 7 bases. CDR1 LGHDT and CDR2 YNNKEL come from the germline V gene (reference sequence). This CDR3 spans 15 amino acids. Losses at the gene ends were 6 bases for V and 7 bases for J; bases not matched to a gene: 15.

The chain combines TRBV2 with TRBJ2-1, with TRBD2 identical over 13 bases. Germline CDR1 reads SNHLY; CDR2 reads FYNNEI. J lost 9 bases, V lost 7 bases, and 6 bases had no gene match. This CDR3 is built from 14 residues. The CDR3 nucleotides read TGTGCCAGCAACGGACTAGCGGGAGACAGTGAGCAGTTCTTC. Amino acids: CASNGLAGDSEQFF.

The chain recombines TRBV15 with TRBJ2-2, with TRBD1 matching 9 bases. The V gene end was trimmed by 3 bases and the J gene end by 6 bases; junction bases not matched to a gene: 14. Germline values: CDR1 LNHNV, CDR2 YYDKDF (reference sequence). The CDR3 runs to 18 residues. For the CDR3, the DNA is TGTGCCACCAGCAGCCTATTACTGCGGGACAGGGAGGCCGGGGAGCTGTTTTTT. It is translated as CATSSLLLRDREAGELFF.

This clonotype appeared a few times. V and J are TRBV9 and TRBJ2-7; 9 bases line up with TRBD2. The V and J ends lost 3 bases and 5 bases, in that order; junction bases with no gene match: 15. Germline assignment: CDR1 SGDLS and CDR2 YYNGEE. The CDR3 consists of 17 residues. The CDR3 sequence is CASSDSPGTSRTHEQYF. In nucleotides, the CDR3 is TGTGCCAGCAGCGACTCCCCCGGGACTAGCCGTACCCACGAGCAGTACTTC.

In its sample, this clonotype was seen a few times. The chain is built from TRBV13 and TRBJ2-1; 11 nucleotides align to TRBD2. J lost 5 bases, V lost 6 bases, and 9 bases had no gene match. CDR1 and CDR2 (germline): PRHDT, FYEKMQ (reference sequence). This CDR3 contains 16 residues. The CDR3 loop reads CASSTFGTSGNNEQFF. DNA for the CDR3: TGTGCCAGCAGTACCTTCGGGACTAGCGGTAACAATGAGCAGTTCTTC.

This clonotype showed up just a few times. The chain has TRBV5-1 and TRBJ2-7, with D perhaps assigned TRBD1 or TRBD2 (5 bases each). Germline CDR1 and CDR2: SGHRS and YFSETQ. V was shortened by 0 bases and J by 5 bases, with 15 bases between the two germline ends. The CDR3 covers 15 residues. The CDR3 DNA reads TGCGCCAGCAGCTTGGGGGGGACCCTGGTCGACGAGCAGTACTTC. Translating it yields CASSLGGTLVDEQYF.

About this clonotype: Since a much larger clone is just one base distant, this may be a read error. The rearrangement joins TRBV4-1 to TRBJ1-2; TRBD1 matches 8 bases. Per germline, CDR1 MGHRA and CDR2 YSYEKL. The CDR3 has 13 residues. V shed 4 bases and J 8 bases; nucleotides not matched to a gene: 6. In nucleotides, the CDR3 is TGCGCCAGCAGCCGGACAGGGATAGAAGGCTACACCTTC. This encodes CASSRTGIEGYTF.